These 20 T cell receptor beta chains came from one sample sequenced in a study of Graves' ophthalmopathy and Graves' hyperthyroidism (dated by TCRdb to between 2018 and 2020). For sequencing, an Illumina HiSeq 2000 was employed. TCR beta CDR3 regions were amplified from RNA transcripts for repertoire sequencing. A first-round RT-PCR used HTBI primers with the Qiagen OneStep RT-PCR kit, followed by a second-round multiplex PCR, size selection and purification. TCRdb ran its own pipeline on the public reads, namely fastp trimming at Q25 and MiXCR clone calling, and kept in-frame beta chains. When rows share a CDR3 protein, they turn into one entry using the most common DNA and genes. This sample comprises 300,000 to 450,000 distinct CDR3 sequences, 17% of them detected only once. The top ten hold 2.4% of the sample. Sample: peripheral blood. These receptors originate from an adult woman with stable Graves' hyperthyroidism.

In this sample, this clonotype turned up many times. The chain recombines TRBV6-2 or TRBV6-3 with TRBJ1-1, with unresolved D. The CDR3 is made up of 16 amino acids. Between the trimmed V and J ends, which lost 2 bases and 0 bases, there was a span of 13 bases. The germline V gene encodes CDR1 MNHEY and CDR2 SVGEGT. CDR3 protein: CASSYLPLRMNTEAFF. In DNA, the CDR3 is TGTGCCAGCAGTTACCTCCCCCTGAGAATGAACACTGAAGCTTTCTTT.

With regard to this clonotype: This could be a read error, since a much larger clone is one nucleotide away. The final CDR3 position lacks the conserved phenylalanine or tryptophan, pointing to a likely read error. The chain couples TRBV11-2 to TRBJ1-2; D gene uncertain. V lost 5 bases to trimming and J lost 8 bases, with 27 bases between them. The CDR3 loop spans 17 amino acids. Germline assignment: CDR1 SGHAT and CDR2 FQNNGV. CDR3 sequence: CASSVGSEGWPQAGYTY. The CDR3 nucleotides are TGTGCCAGCAGCGTTGGGTCGGAGGGATGGCCCCAGGCGGGCTACACCTAC.

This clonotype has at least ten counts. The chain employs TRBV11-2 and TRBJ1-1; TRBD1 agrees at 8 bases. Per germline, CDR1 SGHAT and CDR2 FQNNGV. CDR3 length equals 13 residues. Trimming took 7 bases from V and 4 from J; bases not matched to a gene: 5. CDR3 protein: CASTGQGFTEAFF. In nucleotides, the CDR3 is TGTGCCAGCACCGGACAGGGTTTCACTGAAGCTTTCTTT. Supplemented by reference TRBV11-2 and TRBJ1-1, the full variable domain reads EAGVAQSPRYKIIEKRQSVAFWCNPISGHATLYWYQQILGQGPKLLIQFQNNGVVDDSQLPKDRFSAERLKGVDSTLKIQPAKLEDSAVYLCASTGQGFTEAFFGQGTRLTVV.

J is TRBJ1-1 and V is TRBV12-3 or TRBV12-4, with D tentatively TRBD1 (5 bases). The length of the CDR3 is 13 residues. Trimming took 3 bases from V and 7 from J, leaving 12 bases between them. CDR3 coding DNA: TGTGCCAGCAGTTTGGGCCGACAGTTTGAAGCTTTCTTT. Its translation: CASSLGRQFEAFF.

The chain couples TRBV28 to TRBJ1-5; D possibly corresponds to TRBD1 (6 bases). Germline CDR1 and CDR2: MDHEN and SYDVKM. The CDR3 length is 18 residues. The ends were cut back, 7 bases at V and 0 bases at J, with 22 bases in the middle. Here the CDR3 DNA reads TGTGCCAGCACCCAAGGGGGGTTTGGTGTCCTTAGCAATCAGCCCCAGCATTTT. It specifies CASTQGGFGVLSNQPQHF.

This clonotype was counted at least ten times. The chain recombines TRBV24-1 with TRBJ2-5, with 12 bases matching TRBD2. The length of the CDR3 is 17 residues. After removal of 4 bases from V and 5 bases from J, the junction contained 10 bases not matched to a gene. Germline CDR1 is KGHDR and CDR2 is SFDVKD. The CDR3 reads CATSEPLGLAGMETQYF. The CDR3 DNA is TGTGCCACCAGTGAACCCTTAGGACTAGCGGGGATGGAGACCCAGTACTTC.

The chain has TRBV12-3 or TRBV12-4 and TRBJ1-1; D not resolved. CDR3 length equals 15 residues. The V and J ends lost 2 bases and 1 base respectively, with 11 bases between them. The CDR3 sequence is CASSLSVYENTEAFF. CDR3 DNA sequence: TGTGCCAGCAGTTTATCGGTATACGAGAACACTGAAGCTTTCTTT.

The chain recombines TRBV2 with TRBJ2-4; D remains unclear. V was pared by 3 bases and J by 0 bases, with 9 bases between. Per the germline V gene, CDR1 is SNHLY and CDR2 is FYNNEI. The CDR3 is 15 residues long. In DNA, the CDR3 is TGTGCCAGCAGTGAGGACGGTCTAGCCAAAAACATTCAGTACTTC. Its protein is CASSEDGLAKNIQYF.

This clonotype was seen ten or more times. CDR3 amino acids: CASSLVSGQGSYEQYF. The CDR3 coding sequence is TGCGCCAGCAGCTTGGTTTCTGGACAGGGGTCCTACGAGCAGTACTTC. The gene calls are TRBV5-1 and TRBJ2-7; TRBD1 matches 9 bases. This CDR3 is built from 16 residues. CDR1 is SGHRS and CDR2 is YFSETQ in the germline V gene. V was clipped by 0 bases and J by 1 base; unmatched bases: 5. Based on the CDR3 plus reference TRBV5-1 and TRBJ2-7, the full variable domain is KAGVTQTPRYLIKTRGQQVTLSCSPISGHRSVSWYQQTPGQGLQFLFEYFSETQRNKGNFPGRFSGRQFSNSRSEMNVSTLELGDSALYLCASSLVSGQGSYEQYFGPGTRLTVT.

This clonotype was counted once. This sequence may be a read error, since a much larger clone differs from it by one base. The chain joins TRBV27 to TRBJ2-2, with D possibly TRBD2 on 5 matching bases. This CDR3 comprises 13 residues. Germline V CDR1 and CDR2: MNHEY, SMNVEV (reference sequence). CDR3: CASSGTVTGELCF. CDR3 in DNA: TGTGCCAGCAGTGGAACAGTAACCGGGGAGCTGTGTTTT.

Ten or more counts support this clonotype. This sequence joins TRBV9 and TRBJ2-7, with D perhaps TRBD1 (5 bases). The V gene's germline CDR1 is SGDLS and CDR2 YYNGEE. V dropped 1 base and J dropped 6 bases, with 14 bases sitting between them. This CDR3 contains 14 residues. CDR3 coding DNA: TGTGCCAGCAGCGTACGGCCAGGGTCGGGCGAGCAGTACTTC. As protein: CASSVRPGSGEQYF.

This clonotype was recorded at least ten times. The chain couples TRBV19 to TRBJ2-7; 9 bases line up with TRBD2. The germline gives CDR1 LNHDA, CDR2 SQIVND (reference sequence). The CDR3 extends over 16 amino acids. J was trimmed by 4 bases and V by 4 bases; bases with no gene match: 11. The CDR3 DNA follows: TGTGCCAGTAGTAACCCCCAAGCGGGAGGATGGTACGAGCAGTACTTC. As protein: CASSNPQAGGWYEQYF.

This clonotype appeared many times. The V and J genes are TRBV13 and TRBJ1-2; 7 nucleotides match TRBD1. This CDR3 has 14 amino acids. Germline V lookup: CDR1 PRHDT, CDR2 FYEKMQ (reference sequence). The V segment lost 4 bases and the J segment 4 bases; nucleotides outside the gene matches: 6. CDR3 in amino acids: CASSSGQRPYGYTF. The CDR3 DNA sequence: TGTGCCAGCAGCTCGGGACAGCGGCCCTATGGCTACACCTTC.

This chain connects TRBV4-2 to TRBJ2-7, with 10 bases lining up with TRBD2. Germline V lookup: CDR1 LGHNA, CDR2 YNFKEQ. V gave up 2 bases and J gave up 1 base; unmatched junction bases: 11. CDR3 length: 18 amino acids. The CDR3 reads CASSQMSGPGLASYEQYF. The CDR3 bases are TGTGCCAGCAGCCAAATGTCGGGGCCGGGACTAGCGTCCTACGAGCAGTACTTC.

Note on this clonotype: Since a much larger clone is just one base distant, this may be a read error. CDR3: CASSPTRVESYEQYV. CDR3 in DNA: TGTGCCAGCAGCCCTACTAGGGTTGAATCCTACGAGCAGTACGTC. The chain employs TRBV7-2 and TRBJ2-7; the D gene is possibly TRBD2 (5 bases). The germline gives CDR1 SGHTA, CDR2 FQGNSA. The CDR3 loop spans 15 amino acids. Trimming took off 5 bases at V and 1 base at J, with 15 bases between the two ends.

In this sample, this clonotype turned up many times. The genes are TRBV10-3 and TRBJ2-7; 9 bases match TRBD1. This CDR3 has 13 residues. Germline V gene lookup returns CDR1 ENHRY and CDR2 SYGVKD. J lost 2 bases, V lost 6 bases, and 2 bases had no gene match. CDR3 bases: TGTGCCATCAGCCGGGACAGGGCCTACGAGCAGTACTTC. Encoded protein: CAISRDRAYEQYF.

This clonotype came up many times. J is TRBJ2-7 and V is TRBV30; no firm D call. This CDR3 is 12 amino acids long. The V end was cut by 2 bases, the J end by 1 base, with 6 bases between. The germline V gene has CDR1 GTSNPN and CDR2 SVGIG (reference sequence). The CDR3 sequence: CAWSSASYEQYF. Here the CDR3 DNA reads TGTGCCTGGAGTTCAGCTTCCTACGAGCAGTACTTC.

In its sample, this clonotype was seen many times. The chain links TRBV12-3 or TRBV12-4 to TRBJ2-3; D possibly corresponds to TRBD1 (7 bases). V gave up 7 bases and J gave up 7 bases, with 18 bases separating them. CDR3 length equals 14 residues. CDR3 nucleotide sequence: TGTGCCAGCACCGTAAACAGGGGAGGTAATACGCAGTATTTT. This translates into CASTVNRGGNTQYF.

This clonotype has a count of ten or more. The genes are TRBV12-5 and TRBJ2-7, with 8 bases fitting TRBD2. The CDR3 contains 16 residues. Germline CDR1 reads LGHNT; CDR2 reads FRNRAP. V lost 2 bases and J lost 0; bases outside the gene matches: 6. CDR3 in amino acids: CASGLISGKSSYEQYF. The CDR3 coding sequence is TGTGCTAGTGGTTTGATTAGCGGGAAAAGCTCCTACGAGCAGTACTTC.

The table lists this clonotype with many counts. This CDR3 reads CASSLLNGIGEQYF. The CDR3 DNA follows: TGTGCCAGCAGTTTGCTAAACGGGATCGGGGAGCAGTACTTC. V and J are TRBV28 and TRBJ2-7; maybe TRBD2 (5 bases). The CDR3 spans 14 residues. Germline loops: CDR1 MDHEN, CDR2 SYDVKM. V lost 3 bases and J 7 bases, leaving 16 bases between the germline ends.